Following are 20 T cell receptor beta chains from one sample sequenced in a study of cytomegalovirus exposure and HLA in healthy donors. The data were produced by immunoSEQ multiplex PCR, yet TCRdb's version contains in-frame clones alone and is incomplete. In the table there are about 110,000 clones, approximately 86% of which are singletons. Sequencing was done on a sample of PBMCs. These receptors were collected from a young woman in good health and CMV-seronegative.

This clone showed up just once. The chain joins TRBV2 to TRBJ2-3; TRBD2 matches at 11 bases. This CDR3 is 15 amino acids long. Germline V gene data show CDR1 as SNHLY and CDR2 as FYNNEI. J gave up 4 bases and V 7 bases, and 7 bases lay outside the gene matches. CDR3 in amino acids: CASTKTSGVSDTQYF. The DNA for the CDR3 is TGTGCCAGCACCAAGACTAGCGGGGTTTCAGATACGCAGTATTTT.

This chain connects TRBV7-2 to TRBJ1-2; 7 bases are a match to TRBD1. CDR1 and CDR2 from the germline V gene are SGHTA and FQGNSA. Trimming removed 1 base from V and 4 bases from J; junction bases left unmatched: 3. The CDR3 sequence is 14 residues long. The DNA of the CDR3 is TGTGCCAGCAGCTTAGAGTCAGGGGGCTATGGCTACACCTTC. Translation gives CASSLESGGYGYTF.

This clone has only a few counts. The chain links TRBV10-3 to TRBJ2-7; tentative D call: TRBD2 (5 bases). This CDR3 is built from 14 residues. Germline V gives CDR1 ENHRY, CDR2 SYGVKD. V lost 5 bases to trimming and J lost 6 bases, with 17 bases between them. The CDR3 DNA reads TGTGCCATCAGTTTACCGCTGGAGGAACCCGAGCAGTACTTC. This gives the protein CAISLPLEEPEQYF.

The CDR3 DNA is TGTGCCAGCAGTATTAGCGGGGGGGGCAGGGATACGCAGTATTTT. This gives the protein CASSISGGGRDTQYF. V is TRBV27 and J is TRBJ2-3; 11 nucleotides align to TRBD2. V gave up 5 bases and J gave up 6 bases; unmatched junction bases: 7. The germline gives CDR1 MNHEY, CDR2 SMNVEV (reference sequence). This CDR3 contains 15 residues.

This chain's CDR3 is CASSFLGQGAKDTQYF. CDR3 nucleotides: TGTGCCAGCAGCTTTCTAGGACAGGGGGCAAAAGATACGCAGTATTTT. The gene calls are TRBV7-3 and TRBJ2-3; TRBD1 matches at 11 bases. The CDR3 has 16 residues. The J segment lost 5 bases and the V segment lost 3 bases, leaving 7 bases of the junction unmatched. CDR1 SGHTA and CDR2 FQGTGA come from the germline V gene.

This clone has just one count. The CDR3: CASSQARAMEEAFF. For the CDR3, the DNA is TGTGCCAGCAGCCAAGCGAGGGCAATGGAGGAAGCTTTCTTT. J is TRBJ1-1 and V is TRBV4-2; no firm D call. Trimming shortened V by 1 base and J by 8 bases, and 14 bases separated the two germline ends. The CDR3 contains 14 residues. The germline gives CDR1 LGHNA, CDR2 YNFKEQ.

The chain employs TRBV19 and TRBJ2-7, with a possible D match to TRBD1 (6 bases). Between the trimmed V and J ends, which lost 4 bases and 5 bases, there was a span of 9 bases. CDR1 and CDR2 from the germline V gene are LNHDA and SQIVND (reference sequence). The CDR3 covers 12 residues. The CDR3 reads CASSNRVDEQYF. CDR3 nucleotides: TGTGCCAGTAGTAACAGGGTTGACGAGCAGTACTTC.

This clone was seen a handful of times. V gene TRBV9 combines with J gene TRBJ1-1, with D perhaps matching TRBD1 (6 bases). The V end was cut by 3 bases, the J end by 4 bases, with 13 bases between. CDR3 length equals 14 residues. The germline gives CDR1 SGDLS, CDR2 YYNGEE. CDR3 sequence reads: CASSAQQGVTEAFF. The CDR3 nucleotides are TGTGCCAGCAGCGCACAACAGGGAGTCACTGAAGCTTTCTTT.

The rearrangement joins TRBV7-9 to TRBJ1-5; D ambiguous. Germline CDR1 SEHNR, CDR2 FQNEAQ (reference sequence). Trimming removed 2 bases from V and 2 bases from J, with 7 bases in between. This CDR3 has 14 residues. For the CDR3, the DNA is TGTGCCAGCAGCTTATTAGATGGCAATCAGCCCCAGCATTTT. Translated, it gives CASSLLDGNQPQHF. The whole variable domain, filled in from reference TRBV7-9 and TRBJ1-5, reads DTGVSQNPRHKITKRGQNVTFRCDPISEHNRLYWYRQTLGQGPEFLTYFQNEAQLEKSRLLSDRFSAERPKGSFSTLEIQRTEQGDSAMYLCASSLLDGNQPQHFGDGTRLSIL.

The V call is TRBV9, the J call TRBJ1-2; D uncertain. V was pared by 3 bases and J by 4 bases, with 7 bases between. Per germline, CDR1 SGDLS and CDR2 YYNGEE. The CDR3 runs 12 residues. The CDR3 loop reads CASSGSLYGYTF. CDR3 nucleotide sequence: TGTGCCAGCAGCGGGAGCCTCTATGGCTACACCTTC.

This chain uses TRBV6-6 with TRBJ2-3; a weak D match, TRBD1 (6 bases). Trimming left V 7 bases short and J 0 bases short, with 14 bases between. There are 15 residues in the CDR3. Germline loops: CDR1 MNHNY, CDR2 SVGAGI (reference sequence). CDR3 bases: TGTGCCAGCACCAGACGAGGGGGTAGCACAGATACGCAGTATTTT. The encoded protein is CASTRRGGSTDTQYF.

DNA of the CDR3: TGTGCCAGCAGCCGCGGGACCCTACCGGGTGGGGAGCTGTTTTTT. Its protein is CASSRGTLPGGELFF. The chain combines TRBV2 with TRBJ2-2; D possibly corresponds to TRBD2 (6 bases). The V end lost 6 bases, the J end lost 8 bases, and 19 bases lay between the germline ends. This CDR3 is built from 15 residues. Germline V lookup: CDR1 SNHLY, CDR2 FYNNEI.

V and J are TRBV7-3 and TRBJ2-1; a weak D match, TRBD2 (6 bases). The CDR3 sequence is 15 residues long. The ends were cut back, 1 base at V and 4 bases at J, with 11 bases in the middle. The germline V gene has CDR1 SGHTA and CDR2 FQGTGA. The chain's CDR3 is CASSLNAGLYNEQFF. The CDR3 DNA reads as TGTGCCAGCAGCTTAAATGCGGGATTATACAATGAGCAGTTCTTC.

This chain joins TRBV6-1 and TRBJ1-1, with TRBD1 matching over 8 bases. The germline CDR1 and CDR2 sequences are MNHNS and SASEGT. CDR3 length equals 12 residues. The V gene end was trimmed by 8 bases and the J gene end by 5 bases; junction bases not matched to a gene: 4. The CDR3 DNA is TGTGCCAGCCACCGACAGGGGACTGAAGCTTTCTTT. The encoded protein is CASHRQGTEAFF.

This clone was detected only once. The J gene is TRBJ1-2, the V gene TRBV27; TRBD1 aligns across 8 bases. Germline assignment: CDR1 MNHEY and CDR2 SMNVEV (reference sequence). The CDR3 contains 13 residues. V was clipped by 3 bases and J by 7 bases; unmatched bases: 4. The CDR3 nucleotides are TGTGCCAGCAGTTTGACAGGGGTGGGTGGCTACACCTTC. Residues: CASSLTGVGGYTF.

V and J are TRBV5-4 and TRBJ2-7, with TRBD1 matching 7 bases. In germline, CDR1 is SGHNT, CDR2 YYREEE (reference sequence). The V segment lost 5 bases and the J segment 5 bases; nucleotides outside the gene matches: 7. This CDR3 has 13 amino acids. This CDR3 is CASSLMTGNEQYF. CDR3 in DNA: TGTGCCAGCAGTCTTATGACAGGGAACGAGCAGTACTTC.

The chain recombines TRBV7-3 with TRBJ2-7; D not certain. Between the trimmed V and J ends, which lost 1 base and 1 base, there was a span of 5 bases. Germline V gene data show CDR1 as SGHTA and CDR2 as FQGTGA. This CDR3 has 13 amino acids. This CDR3 is CASSLIQSYEQYF. Here the CDR3 DNA reads TGTGCCAGCAGCTTAATTCAGTCCTACGAGCAGTACTTC. Supplemented by reference TRBV7-3 and TRBJ2-7, the full variable domain reads GAGVSQTPSNKVTEKGKYVELRCDPISGHTALYWYRQSLGQGPEFLIYFQGTGAADDSGLPNDRFFAVRPEGSVSTLKIQRTERGDSAVYLCASSLIQSYEQYFGPGTRLTVT.

J is TRBJ2-7 and V is TRBV25-1; D is uncertain. The V gene's germline CDR1 is MGHDK and CDR2 SYGVNS. This CDR3 comprises 15 residues. V was cut by 1 base and J by 0 bases, with 10 bases left in between. Here the CDR3 DNA reads TGTGCCAGCAGTGAATCGACTGTCCCCTCCTACGAGCAGTACTTC. It translates to CASSESTVPSYEQYF.

This chain uses TRBV27 with TRBJ2-5; 12 bases match TRBD2. Germline assignment: CDR1 MNHEY and CDR2 SMNVEV (reference sequence). After removal of 3 bases from V and 5 bases from J, the junction contained 10 bases not matched to a gene. The CDR3 totals 17 residues. The CDR3 is CASSFLASGGASETQYF. DNA of the CDR3: TGTGCCAGCAGTTTCCTAGCTAGCGGGGGGGCCAGTGAGACCCAGTACTTC.

This clone showed up just once. The rearrangement uses TRBV7-2 and TRBJ2-5, with 10 nucleotides matching TRBD1. Germline V gene data show CDR1 as SGHTA and CDR2 as FQGNSA. The CDR3 runs to 15 residues. V was pared by 4 bases and J by 4 bases, with 6 bases of the junction left unmatched. The CDR3 DNA reads TGTGCCAGCAGCTCTCCGGGACAGGGGTTAGAGACCCAGTACTTC. Its translation: CASSSPGQGLETQYF.